This entry is about one T cell receptor (beta chain). The data were produced by immunoSEQ multiplex PCR, yet TCRdb's version contains in-frame clones alone and is incomplete. The data show fewer than 600,000 clones, approximately 88% seen once. Participants' reported clinical history set cohort assignment. This entry is derived from a study of blood T cell repertoires in COVID-19. The overall study: The origin of the acute and convalescent COVID-19 samples was the United States, Italy and Spain. Sources were T cells, B-cell-depleted T cells, or PBMCs; the material itself was cDNA or gDNA.

This CDR3 is built from 15 residues. V lost 2 bases, J lost 10 bases, and 15 bases lay in between. Germline V CDR1 and CDR2: MNHEY, SVGAGI. The sequenced sample consisted of PBMCs or T cells enriched from blood (not recorded which). The clonotype was recovered from a woman aged 40-49 years who had recovered from COVID-19. V gene TRBV6-5 combines with J gene TRBJ1-6; D might be TRBD1 (6 bases). This CDR3 reads CASSYTRGTGSPLHF. The CDR3 bases are TGTGCCAGCAGTTACACGAGGGGGACGGGGTCACCCCTCCACTTT.